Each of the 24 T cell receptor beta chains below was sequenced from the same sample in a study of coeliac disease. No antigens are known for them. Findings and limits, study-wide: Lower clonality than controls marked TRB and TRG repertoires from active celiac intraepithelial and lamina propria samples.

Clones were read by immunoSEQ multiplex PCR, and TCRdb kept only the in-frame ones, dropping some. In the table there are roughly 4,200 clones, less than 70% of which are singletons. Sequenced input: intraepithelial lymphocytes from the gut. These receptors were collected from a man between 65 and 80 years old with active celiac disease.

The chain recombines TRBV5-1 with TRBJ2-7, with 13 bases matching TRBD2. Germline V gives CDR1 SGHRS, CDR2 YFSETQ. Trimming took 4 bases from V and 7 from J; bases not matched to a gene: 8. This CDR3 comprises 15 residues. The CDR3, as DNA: TGCGCCAGCAGCCCCCGGACTAGCGGGGGTTGGGAGCAGTACTTC. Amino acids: CASSPRTSGGWEQYF.

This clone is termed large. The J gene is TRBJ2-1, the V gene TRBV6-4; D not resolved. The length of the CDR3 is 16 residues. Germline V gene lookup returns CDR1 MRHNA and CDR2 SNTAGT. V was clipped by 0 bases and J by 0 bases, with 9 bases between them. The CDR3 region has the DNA TGTGCCAGCAGTGACTCGAGGTCTGGCTCCTACAATGAGCAGTTCTTC. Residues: CASSDSRSGSYNEQFF.

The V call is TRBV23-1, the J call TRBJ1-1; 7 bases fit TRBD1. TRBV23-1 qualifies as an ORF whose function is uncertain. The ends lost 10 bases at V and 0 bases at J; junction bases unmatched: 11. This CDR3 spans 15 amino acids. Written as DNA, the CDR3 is TGCGCCACCCAGGGGGTACTTTTAATGAACACTGAAGCTTTCTTT. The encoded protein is CATQGVLLMNTEAFF.

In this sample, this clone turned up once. The CDR3 nucleotides read TGTGCCAGCAGTGAACAGGGTAGCGGCCCAGATACGCAGTATTTT. Translated: CASSEQGSGPDTQYF. The chain joins TRBV6-1 to TRBJ2-3; D is perhaps TRBD2 (6 bases). V lost 2 bases and J 4 bases, leaving 13 bases between the germline ends. CDR3 length: 15 residues. CDR1 and CDR2 from the germline V gene are MNHNS and SASEGT.

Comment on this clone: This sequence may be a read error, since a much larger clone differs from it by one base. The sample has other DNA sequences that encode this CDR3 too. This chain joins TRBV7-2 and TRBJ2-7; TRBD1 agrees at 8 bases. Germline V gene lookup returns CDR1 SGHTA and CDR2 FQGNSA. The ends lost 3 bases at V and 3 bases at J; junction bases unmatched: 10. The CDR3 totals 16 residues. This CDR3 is CASSLQQGDRLYEQYF. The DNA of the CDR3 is TGTGCCAGCAGCTTGCAACAGGGGGATCGACTCTACGAGCAGTACTTC. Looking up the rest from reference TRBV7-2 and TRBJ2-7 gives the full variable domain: GAGVSQSPSNKVTEKGKDVELRCDPISGHTALYWYRQSLGQGLEFLIYFQGNSAPDKSGLPSDRFSAERTGGSVSTLTIQRTQQEDSAVYLCASSLQQGDRLYEQYFGPGTRLTVT.

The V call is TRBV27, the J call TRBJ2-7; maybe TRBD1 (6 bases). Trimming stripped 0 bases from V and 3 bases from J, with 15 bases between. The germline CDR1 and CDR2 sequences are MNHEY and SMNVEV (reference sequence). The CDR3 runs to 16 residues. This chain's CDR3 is CASSLSNAGAYYEQYF. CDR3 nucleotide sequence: TGTGCCAGCAGTTTATCAAACGCAGGGGCCTACTACGAGCAGTACTTC.

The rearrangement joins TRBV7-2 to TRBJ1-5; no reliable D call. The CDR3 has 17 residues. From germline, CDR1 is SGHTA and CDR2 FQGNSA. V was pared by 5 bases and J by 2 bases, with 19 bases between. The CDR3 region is CASSPASLPRGNQPQHF. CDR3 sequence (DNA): TGTGCCAGCAGCCCCGCTTCACTACCTCGTGGCAATCAGCCCCAGCATTTT.

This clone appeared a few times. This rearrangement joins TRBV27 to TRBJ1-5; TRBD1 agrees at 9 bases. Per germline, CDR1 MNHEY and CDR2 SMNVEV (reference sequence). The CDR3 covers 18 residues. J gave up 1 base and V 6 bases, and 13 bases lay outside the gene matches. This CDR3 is CASRPPGQGGWSNQPQHF. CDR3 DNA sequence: TGTGCCAGCAGACCTCCGGGACAGGGAGGGTGGAGCAATCAGCCCCAGCATTTT.

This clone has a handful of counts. CDR3: CASSFGNTGELFF. CDR3 bases: TGTGCCAGCAGCTTCGGGAACACCGGGGAGCTGTTTTTT. The rearrangement joins TRBV7-7 to TRBJ2-2; D not certain. The V end was cut by 3 bases, the J end by 1 base, with 3 bases between. CDR1 is SSHAT and CDR2 is FNYEAQ in the germline V gene (reference sequence). The CDR3 extends over 13 amino acids.

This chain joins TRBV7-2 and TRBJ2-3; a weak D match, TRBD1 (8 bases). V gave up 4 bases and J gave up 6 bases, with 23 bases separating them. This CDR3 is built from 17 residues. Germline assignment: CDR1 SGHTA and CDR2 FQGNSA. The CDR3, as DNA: TGTGCCAGCAGCTGGCAGGGGGCGGGGGCTATCATGGATACGCAGTATTTT. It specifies CASSWQGAGAIMDTQYF.

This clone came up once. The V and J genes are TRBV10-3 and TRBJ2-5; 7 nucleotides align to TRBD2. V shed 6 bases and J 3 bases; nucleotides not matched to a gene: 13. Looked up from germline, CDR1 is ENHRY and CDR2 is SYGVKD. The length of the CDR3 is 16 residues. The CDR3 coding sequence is TGTGCCATCAGCCTCCCTCCCGGGGGGACGAAAGAGACCCAGTACTTC. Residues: CAISLPPGGTKETQYF.

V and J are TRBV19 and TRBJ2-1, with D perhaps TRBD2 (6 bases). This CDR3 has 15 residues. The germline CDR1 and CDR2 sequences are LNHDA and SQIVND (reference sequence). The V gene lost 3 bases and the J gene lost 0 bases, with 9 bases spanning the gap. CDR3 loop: CASSMGGLSYNEQFF. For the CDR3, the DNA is TGTGCCAGTAGTATGGGGGGACTCTCCTACAATGAGCAGTTCTTC.

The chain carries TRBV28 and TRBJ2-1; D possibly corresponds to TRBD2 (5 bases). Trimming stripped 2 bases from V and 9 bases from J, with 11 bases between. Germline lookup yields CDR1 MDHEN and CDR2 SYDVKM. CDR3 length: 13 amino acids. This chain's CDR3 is CASSLAGITEQFF. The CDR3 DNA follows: TGTGCCAGCAGTTTAGCCGGGATAACTGAGCAGTTCTTC.

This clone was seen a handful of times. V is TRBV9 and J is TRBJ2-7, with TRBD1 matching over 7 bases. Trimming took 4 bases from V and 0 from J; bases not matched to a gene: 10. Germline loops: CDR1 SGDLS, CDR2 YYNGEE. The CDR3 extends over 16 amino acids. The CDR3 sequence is CASSPRTGPSSYEQYF. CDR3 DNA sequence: TGTGCCAGCAGCCCCCGGACAGGCCCAAGCTCCTACGAGCAGTACTTC.

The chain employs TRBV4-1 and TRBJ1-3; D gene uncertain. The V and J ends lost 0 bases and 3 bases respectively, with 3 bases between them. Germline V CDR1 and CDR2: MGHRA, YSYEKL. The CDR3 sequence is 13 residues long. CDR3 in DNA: TGCGCCAGCAGCCAAGATATTGGAAACACCATATATTTT. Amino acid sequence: CASSQDIGNTIYF.

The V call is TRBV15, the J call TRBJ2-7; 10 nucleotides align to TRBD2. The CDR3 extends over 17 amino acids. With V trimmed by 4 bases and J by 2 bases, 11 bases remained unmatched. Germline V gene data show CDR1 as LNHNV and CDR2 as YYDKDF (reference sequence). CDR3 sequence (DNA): TGTGCCACCAGCACAGTGACAAGCGGGAGGGAGGCCTACGAGCAGTACTTC. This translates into CATSTVTSGREAYEQYF.

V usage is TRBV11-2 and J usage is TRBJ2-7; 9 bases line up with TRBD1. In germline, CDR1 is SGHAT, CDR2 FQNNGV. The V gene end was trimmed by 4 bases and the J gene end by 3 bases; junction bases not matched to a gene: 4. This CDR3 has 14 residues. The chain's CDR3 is CASSSSTGGYEQYF. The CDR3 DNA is TGTGCCAGCAGCTCTTCGACAGGGGGCTACGAGCAGTACTTC. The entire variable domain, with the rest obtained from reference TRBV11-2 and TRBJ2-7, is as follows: EAGVAQSPRYKIIEKRQSVAFWCNPISGHATLYWYQQILGQGPKLLIQFQNNGVVDDSQLPKDRFSAERLKGVDSTLKIQPAKLEDSAVYLCASSSSTGGYEQYFGPGTRLTVT.

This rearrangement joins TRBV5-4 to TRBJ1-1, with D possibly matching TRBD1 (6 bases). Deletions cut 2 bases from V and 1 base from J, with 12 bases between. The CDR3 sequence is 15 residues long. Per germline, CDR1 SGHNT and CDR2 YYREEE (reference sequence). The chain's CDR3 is CASSLMGAPNTEAFF. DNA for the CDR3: TGTGCCAGCAGCTTAATGGGGGCCCCGAACACTGAAGCTTTCTTT.

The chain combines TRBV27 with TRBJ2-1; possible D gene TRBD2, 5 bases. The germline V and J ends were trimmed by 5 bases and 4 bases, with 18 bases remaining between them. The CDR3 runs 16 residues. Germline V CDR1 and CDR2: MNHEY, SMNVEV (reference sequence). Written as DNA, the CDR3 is TGTGCCAGCAGTACCCTATCCACCGGGGTTTACAATGAGCAGTTCTTC. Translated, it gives CASSTLSTGVYNEQFF.

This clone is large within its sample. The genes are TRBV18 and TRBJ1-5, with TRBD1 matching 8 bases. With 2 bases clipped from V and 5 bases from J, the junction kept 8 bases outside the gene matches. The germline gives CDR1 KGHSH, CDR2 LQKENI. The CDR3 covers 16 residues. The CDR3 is CASSPMRQGPYQPQHF. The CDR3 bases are TGTGCCAGCTCACCAATGAGACAGGGGCCCTATCAGCCCCAGCATTTT.

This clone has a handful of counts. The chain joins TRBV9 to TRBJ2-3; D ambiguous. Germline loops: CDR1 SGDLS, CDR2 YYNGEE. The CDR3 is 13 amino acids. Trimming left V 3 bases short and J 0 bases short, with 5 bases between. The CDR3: CASSASSTDTQYF. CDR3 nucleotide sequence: TGTGCCAGCAGCGCCTCTAGCACAGATACGCAGTATTTT.

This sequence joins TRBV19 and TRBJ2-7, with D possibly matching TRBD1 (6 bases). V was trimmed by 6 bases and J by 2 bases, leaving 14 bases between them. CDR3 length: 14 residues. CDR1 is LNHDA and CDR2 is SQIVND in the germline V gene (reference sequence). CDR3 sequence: CASRNRQAPYEQYF. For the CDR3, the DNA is TGTGCCAGTAGAAACAGACAGGCCCCCTACGAGCAGTACTTC.

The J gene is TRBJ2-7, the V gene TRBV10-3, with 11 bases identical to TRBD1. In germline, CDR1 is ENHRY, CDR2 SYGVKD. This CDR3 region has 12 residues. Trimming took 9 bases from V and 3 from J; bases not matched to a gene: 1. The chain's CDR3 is CAIGTGGYEQYF. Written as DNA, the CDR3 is TGTGCCATAGGGACAGGGGGCTACGAGCAGTACTTC.

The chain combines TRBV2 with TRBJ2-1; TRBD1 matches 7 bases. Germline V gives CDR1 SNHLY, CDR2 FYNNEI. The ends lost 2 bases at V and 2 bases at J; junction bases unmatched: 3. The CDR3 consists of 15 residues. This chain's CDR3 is CASSEQQGAYNEQFF. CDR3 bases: TGTGCCAGCAGTGAACAGCAGGGGGCCTACAATGAGCAGTTCTTC.